The clone carrying this T cell receptor (gamma chain) showed up just a few times. What it binds is unknown. The CDR3 totals 15 residues. Trimming at V came to 0 bases and at J to 2 bases, leaving 3 bases not matched to a gene. CDR1 GITISATS and CDR2 ISYDGTV come from the germline V gene (reference sequence). The data originate from a study of Vδ1+ human thymocytes. RNA was extracted from the cells and then reverse transcribed. Multiplex PCR used pooled V-gene forward primers and a constant-region reverse primer to amplify CDR3s. TCRdb re-identified clones in the multiplex PCR reads via CATT. Found here are 30,000 to 45,000 gamma-chain clones, around 20% of them singletons; the top ten hold less than 2%. The study's findings and limits: Donors shared many TRG clonotypes but few TRD clonotypes. Despite high sort purity, roughly 21% of thymic T cell receptor delta sequences were Vdelta2. Thymic TRG and TRD repertoires appeared highly polyclonal, with Gaussian CDR3 length distributions.

After alphabeta T cell depletion, CD3+ Vdelta1+ Vdelta2- thymocytes were sorted. Sorted Vdelta1+ thymocytes were 98% to 99.6% pure. The chain joins TRGV9 to TRGJP2. The sequenced sample was Vdelta1+ gamma-delta thymocytes from the thymus. The subset: FACS-sorted CD3+ TCRalphabeta- TCRVdelta1+ TCRVdelta2- thymocytes. The clonotype originates from a girl under three years old who had congenital heart surgery. The CDR3 loop reads CALWEVKSSDWIKTF. CDR3 nucleotides: TGTGCCTTGTGGGAGGTGAAAAGTAGTGATTGGATCAAGACGTTT.